Listed below are T cell receptor beta chains from one sample, sequenced in a study of OX40 agonist ivuxolimab in advanced cancers. Generated by immunoSEQ multiplex PCR, the TCRdb table keeps only in-frame clones and is missing some. The data contain about 84,000 clones, about 80% of them singletons. Sample: CD4+ or CD8+ T cells sorted from blood, taken in a trial of the OX40 agonist ivuxolimab. The receptor set was obtained from an adult with an advanced solid tumor such as melanoma, head and neck, liver or kidney cancer. Each CDR3 is given with its conserved first and last residue. The D gene is left open where the match is weak. Part of the rows lack a size; the others show once, few, many or a class for expanded clones.

j_call d_call v_call clone_size cdr3_aa cdr3_nt
TRBJ2-1 NA TRBV5-1 NA CASSLAGSSYNEQFF TGCGCCAGCAGCTTGGCAGGGAGCTCCTACAATGAGCAGTTCTTC
TRBJ2-4 NA TRBV29-1 NA CSVILSGGKNIQYF TGCAGCGTGATCCTCTCCGGGGGCAAAAACATTCAGTACTTC
TRBJ1-3 NA TRBV7-2 NA CASSLDSGGNTIYF TGTGCCAGCAGCTTAGATTCTGGTGGAAACACCATATATTTT
TRBJ1-5 NA TRBV7-2 NA CASSRGDTQHF TGTGCCAGCAGCCGAGGGGACACCCAGCATTTT
TRBJ1-5 NA TRBV28 NA CASSLGGTGNQPQHF TGTGCCAGCAGTTTGGGGGGGACCGGCAATCAGCCCCAGCATTTT
TRBJ2-1 NA TRBV18 NA CASSPPPEYIYNEQFF TGTGCCAGCTCACCACCCCCCGAGTACATCTACAATGAGCAGTTCTTC
TRBJ1-6 NA TRBV6-5 NA CASSEKVNSPLHF TGTGCCAGCAGTGAAAAAGTCAATTCACCCCTCCACTTT
TRBJ1-5 NA TRBV4-1 NA CASSQVEGLGTQPQHF TGCGCCAGCAGCCAAGTTGAGGGCCTTGGTACCCAGCCCCAGCATTTT
TRBJ1-4 NA TRBV4-3 few CASSQGAREYNEKLFF TGCGCCAGCAGCCAGGGAGCTAGGGAATATAATGAAAAACTGTTTTTT
TRBJ2-2 NA TRBV5-1 once CASSLTGTPTTGELFF TGCGCCAGCAGCTTAACCGGGACCCCCACCACCGGGGAGCTGTTTTTT
TRBJ1-2 TRBD1 TRBV5-1 NA CASSRSTGGYGYTF TGCGCCAGCAGCAGATCTACAGGGGGCTATGGCTACACCTTC
TRBJ1-1 NA TRBV11-2 NA CASSPRLMGDQTEAFF TGTGCCAGCAGCCCCCGCCTTATGGGGGACCAAACTGAAGCTTTCTTT
TRBJ1-5 TRBD1 TRBV19 NA CASSIRTGGFQPQHF TGTGCCAGTAGTATCCGGACAGGGGGCTTTCAGCCCCAGCATTTT
TRBJ2-7 NA TRBV7-2 NA CASSLVTGSYEQYF TGTGCCAGCAGCTTAGTAACAGGGTCCTACGAGCAGTACTTC
TRBJ2-7 NA TRBV7-2 NA CASRPHPAGSPYEQYF TGTGCCAGCAGACCCCATCCAGCGGGCTCCCCCTACGAGCAGTACTTC
TRBJ1-5 NA TRBV30 few CAWSVAGGRRSQPQHF TGTGCCTGGAGTGTAGCGGGGGGCCGGAGGAGTCAGCCCCAGCATTTT
TRBJ2-3 TRBD2 TRBV5-1 NA CASSLWASGGMSTDTQYF TGCGCCAGCAGCTTGTGGGCTAGCGGGGGGATGAGCACAGATACGCAGTATTTT
TRBJ1-1 NA TRBV2 NA CASSEDRGGKAFF TGTGCCAGCAGTGAAGACCGGGGCGGGAAAGCTTTCTTT
TRBJ1-1 NA TRBV7-3 NA CASSPAGRSTEAFF TGTGCCAGCAGCCCTGCGGGGCGGTCCACTGAAGCTTTCTTT
TRBJ2-5 TRBD2 TRBV11-2 once CASSLLTGLQETQYF TGTGCCAGCAGCTTACTAACGGGACTACAAGAGACCCAGTACTTC
TRBJ1-4 NA TRBV6-5 NA CASRDTANEKLFF TGTGCCAGCAGGGACACAGCTAATGAAAAACTGTTTTTT
TRBJ2-2 NA TRBV6-4 NA CASSVEEGTGELFF TGTGCCAGCAGTGTTGAGGAAGGCACCGGGGAGCTGTTTTTT
TRBJ2-1 TRBD1 TRBV7-3 once CASSTSGQGNEQFF TGTGCCAGCAGCACGTCGGGACAGGGGAATGAGCAGTTCTTC
TRBJ2-5 TRBD1 TRBV30 NA CACQTGVTQYF TGTGCCTGTCAGACAGGGGTGACCCAGTACTTC
TRBJ2-1 NA TRBV14 NA CASSQDRRIGGAYNEQFF TGTGCCAGCAGCCAAGACCGGCGGATTGGGGGGGCGTATAATGAGCAGTTCTTC
TRBJ1-1 NA TRBV5-5 NA CASSLAHSTEAFF TGTGCCAGCAGCTTGGCTCACAGCACTGAAGCTTTCTTT
TRBJ2-7 TRBD1 TRBV29-1 NA CSVKLNRDRVPSGQYF TGCAGCGTTAAACTCAACCGGGACAGGGTTCCGAGCGGGCAGTACTTC
TRBJ1-2 TRBD1 TRBV6-1 few CASSGQGNGYTF TGTGCCAGCAGTGGACAGGGAAATGGCTACACCTTC
TRBJ1-2 NA TRBV28 NA CASTGLTNYGYTF TGTGCCAGCACGGGCCTAACTAACTATGGCTACACCTTC
TRBJ2-1 NA TRBV19 NA CASSIDAASGNNEQFF TGTGCCAGTAGTATAGATGCCGCGAGCGGTAACAATGAGCAGTTCTTC
TRBJ2-7 TRBD1 TRBV7-2 NA CASSPGQADYEQYF TGTGCCAGCAGCCCCGGACAGGCGGACTACGAGCAGTACTTC
TRBJ2-2 NA TRBV10-3 NA CAISGFRGEAGELFF TGTGCCATCAGTGGTTTTCGGGGAGAAGCCGGGGAGCTGTTTTTT
TRBJ1-1 NA TRBV5-1 NA CASTSGGGFSITEAFF TGCGCCAGCACGTCCGGGGGCGGATTCTCAATCACTGAAGCTTTCTTT
TRBJ2-1 TRBD2 TRBV5-4 NA CASRFRGGNEQFF TGTGCCAGCAGGTTCCGGGGGGGCAATGAGCAGTTCTTC
TRBJ1-2 NA TRBV4-2 NA CASSQVPVKGSAYGYTF TGTGCCAGCAGCCAAGTTCCGGTCAAGGGGAGTGCCTATGGCTACACCTTC
TRBJ2-5 NA TRBV7-3 NA CASSSDSLETQYF TGTGCCAGCAGCTCCGACAGCCTAGAGACCCAGTACTTC
TRBJ2-3 NA TRBV5-4 once CASSYQTSTDTQYF TGTGCCAGCAGCTACCAAACCAGTACAGATACGCAGTATTTT
TRBJ1-1 NA TRBV28 NA CASRQVNTEAFF TGTGCCAGCAGACAGGTTAACACTGAAGCTTTCTTT
TRBJ1-1 NA TRBV7-2 NA CASSPRGVLNTEAFF TGTGCCAGCAGCCCCCGCGGGGTTTTGAACACTGAAGCTTTCTTT
TRBJ1-6 TRBD1 TRBV7-9 NA CASSLGKTGMNSPLHF TGTGCCAGCAGCTTAGGAAAGACAGGGATGAATTCACCCCTCCACTTT
TRBJ1-1 TRBD1 TRBV6-1 once CASRTRGLNTEAFF TGTGCCAGCAGGACCAGGGGGCTGAACACTGAAGCTTTCTTT
TRBJ1-4 NA TRBV6-5 NA CASRAEGLGYEKLFF TGTGCCAGCAGGGCGGAGGGATTGGGATACGAAAAACTGTTTTTT
TRBJ1-3 NA TRBV19 NA CASSQGAGNTIYF TGTGCCAGTAGTCAGGGAGCAGGAAACACCATATATTTT
TRBJ2-3 TRBD2 TRBV2 NA CASRNSGGGDTQYF TGTGCCAGCAGAAATAGCGGGGGGGGAGATACGCAGTATTTT
TRBJ1-1 NA TRBV7-3 few CASSLGTKANTEAFF TGTGCCAGCAGCTTAGGGACAAAGGCGAACACTGAAGCTTTCTTT
TRBJ1-1 NA TRBV27 NA CASSQRMTTMNTEAFF TGTGCCAGCAGTCAACGGATGACCACCATGAACACTGAAGCTTTCTTT
TRBJ2-7 NA TRBV13 NA CASSFKVSYEQYF TGTGCCAGCAGCTTCAAAGTCTCCTACGAGCAGTACTTC
TRBJ2-1 TRBD1 TRBV27 once CASSPTGTGPNEQFF TGTGCCAGCAGTCCTACGGGGACAGGGCCCAATGAGCAGTTCTTC
TRBJ1-1 NA TRBV7-2 NA CASRFEQYTEAFF TGTGCCAGCAGATTTGAGCAGTACACTGAAGCTTTCTTT
TRBJ1-1 TRBD1 TRBV5-6 NA CASSFLDRRYQEAFF TGTGCCAGCAGCTTTTTGGACAGGAGATACCAAGAAGCTTTCTTT
TRBJ2-1 NA TRBV7-3 NA CASRYVGSPYNEQFF TGTGCCAGCAGGTACGTGGGCTCCCCCTACAATGAGCAGTTCTTC
TRBJ2-5 NA TRBV19 NA CASRSEGTQYF TGTGCCAGTAGATCGGAGGGGACCCAGTACTTC
TRBJ1-4 NA TRBV28 NA CASSSTLLGNEKLFF TGTGCCAGCAGTTCCACCCTCCTGGGGAATGAAAAACTGTTTTTT
TRBJ1-4 NA TRBV9 NA CASSRLGTNEKLFF TGTGCCAGCAGCCGCTTGGGAACTAATGAAAAACTGTTTTTT
TRBJ2-2 TRBD1 TRBV19 NA CASSQHQGANTGELFF TGTGCCAGTAGTCAACACCAGGGGGCGAACACCGGGGAGCTGTTTTTT